Given below is one T cell receptor beta chain in context. Its antigen is still unknown. Every isolated RNA sample was fully reverse transcribed, so sequencing captured expressed TCRB transcripts. Average reads for naive, central memory and regulatory T cell samples were several million. Clones were sequenced by immunoSEQ multiplex PCR, and TCRdb holds only the in-frame ones, with some missing. The sample contains 680,000 or so clones, around 15% of which appear only once. These data come from a study of beta chain features in type 1 diabetes. Overall study results and limits: Since sequencing was performed on cDNA, cells with high TCR expression could be over-represented.

This CDR3 is 14 amino acids long. The V gene's germline CDR1 is MNHEY and CDR2 SVGAGI. Trimming shortened V by 7 bases and J by 2 bases, and 13 bases separated the two germline ends. Sequenced material: naive CD4+ T cells from blood. The chain combines TRBV6-5 with TRBJ2-3; possibly TRBD1 for D (5 bases). This clonotype originated in a man aged 18 to 30 in good health. CDR3 DNA: TGTGCCAGCACCACAGGCCAGTACACAGATACGCAGTATTTT. Protein sequence: CASTTGQYTDTQYF.